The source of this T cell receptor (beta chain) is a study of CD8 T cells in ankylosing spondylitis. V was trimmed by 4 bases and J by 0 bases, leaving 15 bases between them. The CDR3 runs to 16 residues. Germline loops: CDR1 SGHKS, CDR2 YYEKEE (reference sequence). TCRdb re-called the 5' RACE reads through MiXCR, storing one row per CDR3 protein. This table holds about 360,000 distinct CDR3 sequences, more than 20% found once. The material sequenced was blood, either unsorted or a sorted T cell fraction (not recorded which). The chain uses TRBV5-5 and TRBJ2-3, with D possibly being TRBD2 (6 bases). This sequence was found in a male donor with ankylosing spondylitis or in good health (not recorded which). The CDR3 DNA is TGTGCCAGCAGCGCTCCAACTAGCCAGAGCACAGATACGCAGTATTTT. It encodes CASSAPTSQSTDTQYF.